This T cell receptor (beta chain) was found in a study of blood T cell repertoires in COVID-19. Study information: Samples representing acute and convalescent COVID-19 were sourced from the United States, Italy and Spain.

The V end lost 2 bases, the J end lost 0 bases, and 14 bases lay between the germline ends. Germline CDR1 is SGHVS and CDR2 is FQNEAQ. CDR3 length: 17 amino acids. TCRdb keeps only in-frame clones here, not all; method: immunoSEQ multiplex PCR. The sample contains roughly 260,000 clones, 87% of which appear only once. The age range of participants was about 18 to 95 years, with residence in under 30 US areas. Grouping used clinical history reported by participants in a survey and questionnaire. The sequenced sample consisted of PBMCs or T cells enriched from blood (not recorded which). This rearrangement joins TRBV7-8 to TRBJ1-5; D is unclear. The TCR was taken from a woman aged 25 to 39 with acute COVID-19. For the CDR3, the DNA is TGTGCCAGCAGCTTAACTCTTGTCTCTGGTAGCAATCAGCCCCAGCATTTT. Protein sequence: CASSLTLVSGSNQPQHF.